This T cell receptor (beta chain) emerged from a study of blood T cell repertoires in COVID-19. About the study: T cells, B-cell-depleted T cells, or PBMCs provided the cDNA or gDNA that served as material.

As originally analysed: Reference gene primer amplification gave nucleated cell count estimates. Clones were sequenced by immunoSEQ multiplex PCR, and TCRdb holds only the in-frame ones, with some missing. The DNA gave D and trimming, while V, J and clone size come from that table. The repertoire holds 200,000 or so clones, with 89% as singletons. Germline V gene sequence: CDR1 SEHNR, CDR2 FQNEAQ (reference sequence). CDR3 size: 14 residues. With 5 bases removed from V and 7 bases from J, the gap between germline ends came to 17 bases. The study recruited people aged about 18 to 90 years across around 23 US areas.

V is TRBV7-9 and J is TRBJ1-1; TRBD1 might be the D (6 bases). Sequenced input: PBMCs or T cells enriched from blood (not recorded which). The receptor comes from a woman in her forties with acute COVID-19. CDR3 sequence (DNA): TGTGCCAGCAGCCCAGGGGTTCGGGATAATGAAGCTTTCTTT. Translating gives CASSPGVRDNEAFF. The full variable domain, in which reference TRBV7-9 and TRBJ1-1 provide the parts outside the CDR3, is DTGVSQNPRHKITKRGQNVTFRCDPISEHNRLYWYRQTLGQGPEFLTYFQNEAQLEKSRLLSDRFSAERPKGSFSTLEIQRTEQGDSAMYLCASSPGVRDNEAFFGQGTRLTVV.